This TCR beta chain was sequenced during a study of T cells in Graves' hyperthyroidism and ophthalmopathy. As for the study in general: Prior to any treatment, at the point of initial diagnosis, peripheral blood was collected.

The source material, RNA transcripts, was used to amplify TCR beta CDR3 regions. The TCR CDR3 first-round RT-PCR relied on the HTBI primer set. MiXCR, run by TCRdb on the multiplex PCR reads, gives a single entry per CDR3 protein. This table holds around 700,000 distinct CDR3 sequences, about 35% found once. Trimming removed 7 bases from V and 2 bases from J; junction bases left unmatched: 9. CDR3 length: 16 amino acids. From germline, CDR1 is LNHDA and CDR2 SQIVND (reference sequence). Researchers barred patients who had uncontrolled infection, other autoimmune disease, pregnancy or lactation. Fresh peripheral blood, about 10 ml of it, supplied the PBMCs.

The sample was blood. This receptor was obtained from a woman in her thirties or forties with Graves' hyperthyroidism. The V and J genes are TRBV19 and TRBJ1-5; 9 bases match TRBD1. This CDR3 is CASIPRTGAGNQPQHF. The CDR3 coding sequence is TGTGCCAGTATCCCAAGGACAGGGGCAGGCAATCAGCCCCAGCATTTT.